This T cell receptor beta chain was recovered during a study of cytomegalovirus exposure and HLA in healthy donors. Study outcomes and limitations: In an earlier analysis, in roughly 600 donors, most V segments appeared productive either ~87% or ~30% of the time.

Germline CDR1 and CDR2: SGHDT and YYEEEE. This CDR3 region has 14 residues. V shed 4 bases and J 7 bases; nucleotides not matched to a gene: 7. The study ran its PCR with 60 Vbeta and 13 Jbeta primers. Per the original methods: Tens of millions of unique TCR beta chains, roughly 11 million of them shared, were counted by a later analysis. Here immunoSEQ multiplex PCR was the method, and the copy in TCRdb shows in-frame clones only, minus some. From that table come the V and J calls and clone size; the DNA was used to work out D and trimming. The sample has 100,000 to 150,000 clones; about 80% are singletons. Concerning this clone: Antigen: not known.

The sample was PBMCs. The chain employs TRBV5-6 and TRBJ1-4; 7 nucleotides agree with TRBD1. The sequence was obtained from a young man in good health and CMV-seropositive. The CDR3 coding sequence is TGTGCCAGCAGCCTACGACAGGGCGTTGAAAAACTGTTTTTT. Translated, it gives CASSLRQGVEKLFF. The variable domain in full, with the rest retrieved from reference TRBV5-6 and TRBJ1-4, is DAGVTQSPTHLIKTRGQQVTLRCSPKSGHDTVSWYQQALGQGPQFIFQYYEEEERQRGNFPDRFSGHQFPNYSSELNVNALLLGDSALYLCASSLRQGVEKLFFGSGTQLSVL.